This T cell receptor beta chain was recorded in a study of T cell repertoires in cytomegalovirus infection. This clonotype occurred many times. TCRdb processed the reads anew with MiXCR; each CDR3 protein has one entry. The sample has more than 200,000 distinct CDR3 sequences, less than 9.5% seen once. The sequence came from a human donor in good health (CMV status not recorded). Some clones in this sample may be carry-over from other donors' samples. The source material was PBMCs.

The DNA for the CDR3 is TGTGCCAGCAGCCCCCCTGGGGAAGTCCGGGATTCACCCCTCCACTTT. It is translated as CASSPPGEVRDSPLHF. The rearrangement joins TRBV7-2 to TRBJ1-6, with D uncertain. Trimming removed 5 bases from V and 8 bases from J, with 19 bases in between. CDR3 length equals 16 residues. CDR1 and CDR2 from the germline V gene are SGHTA and FQGNSA.